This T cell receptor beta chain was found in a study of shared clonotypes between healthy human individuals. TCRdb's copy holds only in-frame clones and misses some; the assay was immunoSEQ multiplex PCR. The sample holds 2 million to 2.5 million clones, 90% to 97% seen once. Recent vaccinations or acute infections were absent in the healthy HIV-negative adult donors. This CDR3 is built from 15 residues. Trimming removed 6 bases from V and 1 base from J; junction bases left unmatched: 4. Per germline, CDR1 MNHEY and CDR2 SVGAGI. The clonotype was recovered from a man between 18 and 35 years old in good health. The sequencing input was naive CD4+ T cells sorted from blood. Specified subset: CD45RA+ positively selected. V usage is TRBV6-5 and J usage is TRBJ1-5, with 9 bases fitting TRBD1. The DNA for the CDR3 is TGTGCCAGCAGACTTGGACAGGGGAGCAATCAGCCCCAGCATTTT. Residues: CASRLGQGSNQPQHF.